This TCR beta chain was recovered during a study of T cell repertoires in cytomegalovirus infection (dated by TCRdb to about 2019). Study-wide context: The peptide stimulations were aimed at well-studied HLA-B-restricted epitopes as well as recently identified HLA-C-restricted CMV epitopes, whose presentation resists viral immunomodulation. Donor HLA type was relevant to the analysis, as public TCR beta signatures indicated carriage of CMV infection together with the matching HLA type.

The sample's treatment or condition label, decoded: in vitro stimulation with specific CMV peptide epitopes to enrich CMV-specific T cells. Sequenced using an Illumina HiSeq 1500. TCRdb itself trimmed the public reads at Q25 with fastp, ran MiXCR and retained productive beta chains. Rows merge per CDR3 protein into single entries with the most common DNA and genes. The table for this sample lists some 310,000 distinct CDR3 sequences; around a quarter of them were counted only once. The ten largest clones represent about 14% of the sample. Study-wide findings and limitations: The ex vivo response was dominated by HLA-C-restricted CMV-specific TCR beta clonotypes, which also provided the single most frequent clonotype in two of eight donors. Cumulative frequency of public TCR beta family members discriminated carriers of CMV infection plus the relevant HLA type in this cohort and an independent approximately 370-donor cohort.

Deletion took 4 bases off V and 7 bases off J, with a span of 14 bases between the germline ends. The germline V gene provides CDR1 SQVTM and CDR2 ANQGSEA. The CDR3 runs 12 amino acids, cysteine and phenylalanine included. The sequence is cut down to CDR3 DNA, 36 bases in frame from base 1. In regard to this clonotype: There is no known antigen for this receptor. No per-base quality is available; no much larger clone lies one base away.

Here the sequenced sample was cultured PBMCs, taken from culture after CMV antigen stimulation. This receptor was obtained from a human donor in good health (CMV status not recorded). Some clones in this sample may be carry-over from other donors' samples. The sequence links TRBV29-1 to TRBJ2-7, with TRBD2 tentatively as D gene (5 bases match). The CDR3 in this case is CSVGAELREQYF. In nucleotides, the sequence is TGCAGCGTTGGAGCGGAGCTCCGGGAGCAGTACTTC.